The rows below give T cell receptor beta chains drawn from one sample of a study of blood T cell repertoires in COVID-19. TCRdb's copy holds only in-frame clones and misses some; the assay was immunoSEQ multiplex PCR. Of roughly 53,000 clones listed, 75% to 95% were seen once; the top ten hold 6.5% to 9%. Sequencing input: peripheral blood. Receptors were obtained from a woman aged 40 to 50 with active COVID-19. CDR3s include the opening cysteine and the closing phenylalanine or tryptophan.

j_call v_call cdr3_length cdr3_aa
TRBJ1-2 TRBV4-2 14 CASSQVRTAYGYTF
TRBJ2-3 TRBV4-2 16 CASSQVGRGGTDTQYF
TRBJ2-5 TRBV19 13 CASNPMRGETQYF
TRBJ2-1 TRBV6-1 16 CASSENLGTAYNEQFF
TRBJ2-6 TRBV5-5 18 CASSPRGQGGSGANVLTF
TRBJ1-2 TRBV18 13 CASSPQGSDGYTF
TRBJ2-3 TRBV11-3 18 CASSMTSGGADGSDTQYF
TRBJ2-1 TRBV29-1 12 CSVEASGGRQFF
TRBJ2-2 TRBV15 16 CATSPRRGVNTGELFF
TRBJ2-7 TRBV11-2 14 CASSRDRLSYEQYF
TRBJ1-5 TRBV6-2/TRBV6-3 15 CASSSQGSGNQPQHF
TRBJ2-2 TRBV5-1 17 CASTPPGTGANTGELFF
TRBJ1-1 TRBV12-3/TRBV12-4 13 CASSYGANTEAFF